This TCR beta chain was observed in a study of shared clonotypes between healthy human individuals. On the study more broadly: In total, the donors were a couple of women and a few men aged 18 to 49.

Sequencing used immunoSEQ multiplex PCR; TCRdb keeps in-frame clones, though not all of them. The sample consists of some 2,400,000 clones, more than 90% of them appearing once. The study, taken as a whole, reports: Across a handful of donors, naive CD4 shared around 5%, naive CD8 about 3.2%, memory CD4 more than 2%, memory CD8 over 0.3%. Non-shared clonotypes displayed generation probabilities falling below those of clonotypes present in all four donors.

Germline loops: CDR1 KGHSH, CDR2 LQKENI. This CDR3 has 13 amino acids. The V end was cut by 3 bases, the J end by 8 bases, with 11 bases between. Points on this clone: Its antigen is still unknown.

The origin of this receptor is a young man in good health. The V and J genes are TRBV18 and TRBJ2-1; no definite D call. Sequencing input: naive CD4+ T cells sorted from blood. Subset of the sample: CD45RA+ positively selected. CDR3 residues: CASSPSGSHEQFF. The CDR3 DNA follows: TGTGCCAGCTCACCTTCGGGCTCGCATGAGCAGTTCTTC.